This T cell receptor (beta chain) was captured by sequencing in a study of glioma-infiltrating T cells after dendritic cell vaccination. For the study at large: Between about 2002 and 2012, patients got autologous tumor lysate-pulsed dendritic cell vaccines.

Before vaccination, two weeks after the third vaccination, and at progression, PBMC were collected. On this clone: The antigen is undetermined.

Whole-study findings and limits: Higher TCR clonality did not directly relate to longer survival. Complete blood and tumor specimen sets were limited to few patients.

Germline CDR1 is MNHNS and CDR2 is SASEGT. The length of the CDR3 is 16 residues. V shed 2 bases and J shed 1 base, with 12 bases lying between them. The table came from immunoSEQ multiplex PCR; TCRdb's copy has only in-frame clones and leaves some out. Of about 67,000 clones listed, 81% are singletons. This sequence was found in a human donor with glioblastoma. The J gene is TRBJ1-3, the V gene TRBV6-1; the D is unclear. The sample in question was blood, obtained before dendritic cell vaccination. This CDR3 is CASSESFSESGNTIYF. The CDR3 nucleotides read TGTGCCAGCAGTGAAAGTTTTTCCGAGTCTGGAAACACCATATATTTT.